This T cell receptor beta chain was found in a study of T cell responses to AZD1222 COVID-19 vaccine. Profiled with immunoSEQ multiplex PCR; TCRdb holds only in-frame clones, not every one. Found here are approximately 110,000 clones, around 88% of them singletons; the top ten hold 6.5%. The V end was cut by 0 bases, the J end by 8 bases, with 10 bases between. Germline values: CDR1 MGHRA, CDR2 YSYEKL. There are 14 residues in the CDR3. Study observations and caveats: There were vaccine-associated CD4 TCRs across spike, dominant at 160-218 and 743-854. Regions left unmutated in variants are reportedly the target of nearly half of spike-specific TCRs.

A remark on this clone: What it recognizes is unknown.

The sample in question was peripheral blood, obtained 28 days after the second AZD1222 dose. V usage is TRBV4-1 and J usage is TRBJ1-4; tentatively, D is TRBD1 (6 bases). The clonotype was recovered from an adult who received the AZD1222 COVID-19 vaccine. This CDR3 reads CASSQDQGLEKLFF. The CDR3 region has the DNA TGCGCCAGCAGCCAAGACCAGGGGCTGGAAAAACTGTTTTTT.